This T cell receptor beta chain is from a study of blood T cell repertoires in COVID-19. In the study overall: From T cells, B-cell-depleted T cells, or PBMCs came the material, which was cDNA or gDNA.

In the original processing: Amplified reference gene primers provided the basis for estimating nucleated cell counts. Assay used: immunoSEQ multiplex PCR; TCRdb lists only in-frame clones, some missing. Clone size and the V and J calls come from that table; the DNA yielded D and trimming. The sample lists over 50,000 clones, almost 85% occurring once. Germline V gene sequence: CDR1 WNHNN, CDR2 SYGVQD (reference sequence). The CDR3 runs to 13 residues. This clone showed up just a few times. At one end the junction does not follow the germline gene, possibly because of a read error. The rearrangement uses TRBV10-1 and TRBJ2-7; 10 bases map to TRBD2. The specimen sequenced was peripheral blood. The clonotype comes from a human donor in a cohort sampled during active COVID-19. This CDR3 reads CASSEDPSSGRRF. CDR3 sequence (DNA): TGCGCCAGCAGTGAGGACCCATCTAGCGGGAGAAGGTTC.